This T cell receptor (beta chain) was retrieved from a study of shared clonotypes between healthy human individuals. Data came from immunoSEQ multiplex PCR; TCRdb stores just in-frame clones and leaves some out. The sample shows some 490,000 clones, around 73% of them seen only once. Comments on this clone: A far larger clone is one base from this, pointing to a likely read error. The sample holds other DNA sequences that translate to the same CDR3.

Germline lookup yields CDR1 SGHAT and CDR2 FQNNGV. CDR3 length: 15 residues. With V trimmed by 5 bases and J by 4 bases, 6 bases remained unmatched. Genomic DNA from unsorted samples was obtained from 80 million to 100 million PBMCs (per sample). This TCR was recovered from a woman aged 35 to 49 in good health. Some clones in this sample may be carry-over from other donors' samples. The chain couples TRBV11-2 to TRBJ2-1; 9 nucleotides agree with TRBD2. Sequencing was done on a sample of PBMCs. Here the CDR3 reads CASSVQAGGYNEQFF. DNA for the CDR3: TGTGCCAGCAGCGTGCAAGCGGGGGGATACAATGAGCAGTTCTTC.